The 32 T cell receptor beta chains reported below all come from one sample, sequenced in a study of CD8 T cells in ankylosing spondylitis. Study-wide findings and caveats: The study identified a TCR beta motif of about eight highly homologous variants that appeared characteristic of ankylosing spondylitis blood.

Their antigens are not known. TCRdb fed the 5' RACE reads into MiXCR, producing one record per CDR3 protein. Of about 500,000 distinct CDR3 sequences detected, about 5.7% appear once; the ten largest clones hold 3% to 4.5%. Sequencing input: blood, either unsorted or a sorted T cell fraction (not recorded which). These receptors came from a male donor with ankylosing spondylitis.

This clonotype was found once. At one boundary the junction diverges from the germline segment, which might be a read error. The CDR3 reads CASGVDPTGTYEQYF. CDR3 bases: TGTGCCAGCGGCGTAGATCCCACGGGGACCTACGAGCAGTACTTC. The chain recombines TRBV9 with TRBJ2-7; D is perhaps TRBD2 (5 bases). The CDR3 is 15 residues long. Germline V CDR1 and CDR2: SGDLS, YYNGEE.

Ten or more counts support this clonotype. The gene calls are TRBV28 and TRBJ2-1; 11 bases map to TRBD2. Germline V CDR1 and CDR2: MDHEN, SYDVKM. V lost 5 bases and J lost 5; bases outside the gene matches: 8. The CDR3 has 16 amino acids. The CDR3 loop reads CASSPAGTSGNNEQFF. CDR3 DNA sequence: TGTGCCAGCAGTCCTGCGGGGACTAGCGGCAACAATGAGCAGTTCTTC. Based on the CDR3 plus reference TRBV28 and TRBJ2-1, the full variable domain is DVKVTQSSRYLVKRTGEKVFLECVQDMDHENMFWYRQDPGLGLRLIYFSYDVKMKEKGDIPEGYSVSREKKERFSLILESASTNQTSMYLCASSPAGTSGNNEQFFGPGTRLTVL.

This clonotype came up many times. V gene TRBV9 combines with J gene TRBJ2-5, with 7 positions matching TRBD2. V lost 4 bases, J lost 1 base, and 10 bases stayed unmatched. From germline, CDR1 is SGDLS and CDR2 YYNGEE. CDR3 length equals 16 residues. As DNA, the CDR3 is TGTGCCAGCAGCCTCTCGGGAGGCCCCTTCCAAGAGACCCAGTACTTC. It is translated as CASSLSGGPFQETQYF.

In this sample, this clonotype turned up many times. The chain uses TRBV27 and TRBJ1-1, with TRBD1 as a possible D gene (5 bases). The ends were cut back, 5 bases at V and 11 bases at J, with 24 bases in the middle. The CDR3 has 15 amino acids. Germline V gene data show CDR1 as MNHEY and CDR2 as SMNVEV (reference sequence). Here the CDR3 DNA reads TGTGCCAGCAGTCCCGGACTTTATGTCGGGACTGTGGCTTTCTTT. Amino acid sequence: CASSPGLYVGTVAFF.

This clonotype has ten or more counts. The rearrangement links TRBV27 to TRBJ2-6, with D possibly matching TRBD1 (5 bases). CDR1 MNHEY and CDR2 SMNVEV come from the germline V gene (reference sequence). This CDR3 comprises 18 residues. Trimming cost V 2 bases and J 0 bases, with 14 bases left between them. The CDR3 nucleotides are TGTGCCAGCAGTTTACGACAGTTTGTCGACTCTGGGGCCAACGTCCTGACTTTC. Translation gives CASSLRQFVDSGANVLTF.

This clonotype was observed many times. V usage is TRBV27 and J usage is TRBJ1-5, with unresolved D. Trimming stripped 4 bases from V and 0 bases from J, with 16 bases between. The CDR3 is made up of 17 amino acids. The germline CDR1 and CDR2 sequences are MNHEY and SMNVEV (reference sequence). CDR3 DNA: TGTGCCAGCAGTTCTTCCGTGGGAGCCTATAGCAATCAGCCCCAGCATTTT. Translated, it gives CASSSSVGAYSNQPQHF.

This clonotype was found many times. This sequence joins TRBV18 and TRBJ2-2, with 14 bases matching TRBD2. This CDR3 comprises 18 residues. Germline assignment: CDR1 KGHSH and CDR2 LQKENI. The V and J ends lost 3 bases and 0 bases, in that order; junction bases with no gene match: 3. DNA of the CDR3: TGTGCCAGCTCACCCGGGACTAGCGGGAGCCCGAACACCGGGGAGCTGTTTTTT. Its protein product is CASSPGTSGSPNTGELFF.

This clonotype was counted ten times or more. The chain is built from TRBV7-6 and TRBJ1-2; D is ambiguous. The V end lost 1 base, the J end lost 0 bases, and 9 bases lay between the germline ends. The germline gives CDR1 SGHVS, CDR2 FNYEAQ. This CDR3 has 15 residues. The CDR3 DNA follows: TGTGCCAGCAGCTTAGGGCCCAGGACTAACTATGGCTACACCTTC. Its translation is CASSLGPRTNYGYTF.

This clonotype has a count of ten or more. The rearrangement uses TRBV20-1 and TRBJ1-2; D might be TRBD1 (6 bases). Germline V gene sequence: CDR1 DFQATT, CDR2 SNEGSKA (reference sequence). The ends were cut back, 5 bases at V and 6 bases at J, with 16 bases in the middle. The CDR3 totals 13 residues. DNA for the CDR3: TGCAGTGCTGCAGGGGCTATTGGGGATGGCTACACCTTC. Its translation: CSAAGAIGDGYTF.

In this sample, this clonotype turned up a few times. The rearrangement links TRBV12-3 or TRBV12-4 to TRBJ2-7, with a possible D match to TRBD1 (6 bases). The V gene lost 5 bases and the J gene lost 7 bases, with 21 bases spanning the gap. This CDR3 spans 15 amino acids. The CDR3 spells CASSLSGTRLGEQYF. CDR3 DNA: TGTGCCAGCAGTCTTTCCGGGACACGCTTAGGTGAGCAGTACTTC.

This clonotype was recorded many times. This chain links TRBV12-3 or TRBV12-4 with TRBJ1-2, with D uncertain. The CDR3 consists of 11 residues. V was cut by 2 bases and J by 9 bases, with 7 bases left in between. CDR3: CASSLLGSYTF. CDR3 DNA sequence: TGTGCCAGCAGTTTACTGGGTAGCTACACCTTC.

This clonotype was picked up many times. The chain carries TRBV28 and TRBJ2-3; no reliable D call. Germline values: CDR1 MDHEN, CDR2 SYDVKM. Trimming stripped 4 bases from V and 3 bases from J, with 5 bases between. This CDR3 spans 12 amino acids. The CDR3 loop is CASSWPTDTQYF. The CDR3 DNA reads TGTGCCAGCAGTTGGCCGACAGATACGCAGTATTTT. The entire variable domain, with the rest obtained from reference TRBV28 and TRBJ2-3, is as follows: DVKVTQSSRYLVKRTGEKVFLECVQDMDHENMFWYRQDPGLGLRLIYFSYDVKMKEKGDIPEGYSVSREKKERFSLILESASTNQTSMYLCASSWPTDTQYFGPGTRLTVL.

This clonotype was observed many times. As DNA, the CDR3 is TGTGCCAGCAGCCTGGGGAGGGGGACAACAGATACGCAGTATTTT. Its translation is CASSLGRGTTDTQYF. The rearrangement links TRBV4-2 to TRBJ2-3; the D gene is possibly TRBD2 (7 bases). This CDR3 comprises 15 residues. Trimming pared 4 bases from V and 3 bases from J, leaving 14 bases between. The germline gives CDR1 LGHNA, CDR2 YNFKEQ.

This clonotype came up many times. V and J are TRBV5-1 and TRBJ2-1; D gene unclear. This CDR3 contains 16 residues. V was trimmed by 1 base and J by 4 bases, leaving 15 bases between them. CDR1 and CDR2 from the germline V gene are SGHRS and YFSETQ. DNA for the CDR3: TGCGCCAGCAGCTTGATGCGAGGCGGTGGTTACAATGAGCAGTTCTTC. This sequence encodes CASSLMRGGGYNEQFF.

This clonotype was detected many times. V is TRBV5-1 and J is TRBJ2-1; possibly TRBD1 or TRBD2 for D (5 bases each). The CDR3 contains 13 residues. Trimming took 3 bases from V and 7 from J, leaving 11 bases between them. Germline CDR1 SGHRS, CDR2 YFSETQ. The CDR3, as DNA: TGCGCCAGCAGCTGGGGGACCTGGAATGAGCAGTTCTTC. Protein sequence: CASSWGTWNEQFF.

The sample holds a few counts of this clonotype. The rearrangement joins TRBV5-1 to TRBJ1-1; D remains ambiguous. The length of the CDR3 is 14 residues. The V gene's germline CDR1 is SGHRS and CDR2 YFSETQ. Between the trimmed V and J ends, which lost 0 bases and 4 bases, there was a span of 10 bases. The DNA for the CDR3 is TGCGCCAGCAGCTTGGGGGCTAGTACCACTGAAGCTTTCTTT. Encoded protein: CASSLGASTTEAFF.

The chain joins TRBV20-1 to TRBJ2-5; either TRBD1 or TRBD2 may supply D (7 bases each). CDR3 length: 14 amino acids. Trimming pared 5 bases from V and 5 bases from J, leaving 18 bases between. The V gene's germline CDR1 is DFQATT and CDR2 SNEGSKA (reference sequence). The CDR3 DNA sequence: TGCAGTGCTCCCGTACGTCAGGGGGGGGAGACCCAGTACTTC. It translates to CSAPVRQGGETQYF.

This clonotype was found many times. CDR3 bases: TGCAGTGCAGAACCGGGCCAGAATTACAATGAGCAGTTCTTC. This sequence encodes CSAEPGQNYNEQFF. The chain combines TRBV20-1 with TRBJ2-1; D unclear. CDR1 is DFQATT, CDR2 SNEGSKA, per germline (reference sequence). Trimming shortened V by 6 bases and J by 4 bases, and 16 bases separated the two germline ends. The CDR3 loop spans 14 amino acids.

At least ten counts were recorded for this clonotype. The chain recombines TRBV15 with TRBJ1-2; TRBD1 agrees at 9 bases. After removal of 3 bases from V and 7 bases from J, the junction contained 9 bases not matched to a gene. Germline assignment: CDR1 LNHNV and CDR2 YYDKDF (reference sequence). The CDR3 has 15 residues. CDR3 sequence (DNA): TGTGCCACCAGCAGGACCGGGACAGGGTTGGTTGGCTACACCTTC. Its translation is CATSRTGTGLVGYTF.

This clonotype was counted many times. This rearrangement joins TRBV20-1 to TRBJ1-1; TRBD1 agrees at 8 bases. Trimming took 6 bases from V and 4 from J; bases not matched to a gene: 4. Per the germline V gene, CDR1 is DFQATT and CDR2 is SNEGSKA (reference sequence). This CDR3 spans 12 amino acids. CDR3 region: CSADRASTEAFF. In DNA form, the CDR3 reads TGCAGTGCGGACAGGGCCAGCACTGAAGCTTTCTTT.

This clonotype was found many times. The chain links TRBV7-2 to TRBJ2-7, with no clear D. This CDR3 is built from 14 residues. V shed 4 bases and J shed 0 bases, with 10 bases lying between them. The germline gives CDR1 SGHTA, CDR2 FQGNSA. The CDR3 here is CASSSWRSSYEQYF. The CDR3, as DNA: TGTGCCAGCAGCTCTTGGCGGAGCTCCTACGAGCAGTACTTC.

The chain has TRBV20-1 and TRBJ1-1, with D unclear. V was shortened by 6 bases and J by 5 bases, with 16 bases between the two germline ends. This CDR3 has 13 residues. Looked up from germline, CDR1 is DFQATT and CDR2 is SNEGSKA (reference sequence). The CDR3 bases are TGCAGTGCCCCCCCACGTAGTGGGACTGAAGCTTTCTTT. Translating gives CSAPPRSGTEAFF.

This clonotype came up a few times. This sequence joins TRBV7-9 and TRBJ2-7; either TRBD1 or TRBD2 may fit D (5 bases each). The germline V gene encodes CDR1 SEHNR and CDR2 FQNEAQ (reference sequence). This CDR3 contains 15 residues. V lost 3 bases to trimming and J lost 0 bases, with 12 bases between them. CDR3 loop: CASSFGTGPSYEQYF. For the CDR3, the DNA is TGTGCCAGCAGCTTCGGGACGGGACCCTCCTACGAGCAGTACTTC.

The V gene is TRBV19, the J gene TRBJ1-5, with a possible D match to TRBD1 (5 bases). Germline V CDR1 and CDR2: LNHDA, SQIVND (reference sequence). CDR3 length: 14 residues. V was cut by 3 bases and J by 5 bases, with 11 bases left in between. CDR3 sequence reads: CASSMMDTDQPQHF. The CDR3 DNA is TGTGCCAGTAGTATGATGGACACCGATCAGCCCCAGCATTTT.

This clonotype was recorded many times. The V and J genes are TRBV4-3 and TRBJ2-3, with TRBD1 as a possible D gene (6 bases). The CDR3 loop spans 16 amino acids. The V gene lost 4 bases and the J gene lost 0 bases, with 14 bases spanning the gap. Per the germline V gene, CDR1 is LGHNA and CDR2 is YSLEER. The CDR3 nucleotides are TGCGCCAGCAGCCGTGTCCACAGGGCTAGCACAGATACGCAGTATTTT. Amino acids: CASSRVHRASTDTQYF.

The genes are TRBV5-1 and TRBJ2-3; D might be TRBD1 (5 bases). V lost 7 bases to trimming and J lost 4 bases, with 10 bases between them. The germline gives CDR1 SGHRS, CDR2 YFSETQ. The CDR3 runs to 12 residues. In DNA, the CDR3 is TGCGCCAGCCGCAGGGATTCAGATACGCAGTATTTT. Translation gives CASRRDSDTQYF.

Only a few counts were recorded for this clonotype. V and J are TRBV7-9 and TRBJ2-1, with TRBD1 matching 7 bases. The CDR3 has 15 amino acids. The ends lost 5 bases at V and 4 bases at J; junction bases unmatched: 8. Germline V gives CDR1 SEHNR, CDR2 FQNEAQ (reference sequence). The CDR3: CASSHRDSRYNEQFF. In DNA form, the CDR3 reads TGTGCCAGCAGCCACCGGGACAGCAGATACAATGAGCAGTTCTTC.

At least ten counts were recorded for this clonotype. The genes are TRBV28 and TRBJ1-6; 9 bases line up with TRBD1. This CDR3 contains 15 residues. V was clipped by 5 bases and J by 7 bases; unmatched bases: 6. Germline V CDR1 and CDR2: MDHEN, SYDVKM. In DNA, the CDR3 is TGTGCCAGCAGTCCTACTGGACAGGGGAATTCACCCCTCCACTTT. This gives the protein CASSPTGQGNSPLHF.

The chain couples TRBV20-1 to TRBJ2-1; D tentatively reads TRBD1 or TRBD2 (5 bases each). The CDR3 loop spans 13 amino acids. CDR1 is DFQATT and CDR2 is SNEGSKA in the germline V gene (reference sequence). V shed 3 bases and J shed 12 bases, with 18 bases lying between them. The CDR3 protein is CSASRVNRDPQFF. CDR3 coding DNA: TGCAGTGCTAGTCGAGTAAACCGGGACCCGCAGTTCTTC.

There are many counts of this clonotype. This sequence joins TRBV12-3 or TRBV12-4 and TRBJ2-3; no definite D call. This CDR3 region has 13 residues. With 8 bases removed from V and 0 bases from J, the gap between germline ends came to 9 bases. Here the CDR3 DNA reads TGTGCCAGCCTGGGCAGCAGCACAGATACGCAGTATTTT. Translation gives CASLGSSTDTQYF.

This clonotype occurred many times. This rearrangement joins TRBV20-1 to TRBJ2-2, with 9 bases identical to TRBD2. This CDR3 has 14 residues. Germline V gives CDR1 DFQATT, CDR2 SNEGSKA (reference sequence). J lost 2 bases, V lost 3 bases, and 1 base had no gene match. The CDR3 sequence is CSASGTSNTGELFF. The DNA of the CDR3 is TGCAGTGCTAGCGGGACTAGCAACACCGGGGAGCTGTTTTTT.

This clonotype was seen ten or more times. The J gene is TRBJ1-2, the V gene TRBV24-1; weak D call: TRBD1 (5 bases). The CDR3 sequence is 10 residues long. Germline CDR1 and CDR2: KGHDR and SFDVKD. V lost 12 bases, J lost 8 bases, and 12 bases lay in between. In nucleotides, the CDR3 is TGTGCCCCAGGAGGGGTAGGCTACACCTTC. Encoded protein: CAPGGVGYTF.